This T cell receptor (beta chain) was recovered during a study of T cell clonotyping in hematopoietic cell transplantation. With 4 bases clipped from V and 0 bases from J, the junction kept 10 bases outside the gene matches. The CDR3 runs 16 residues. Per the germline V gene, CDR1 is SGHTS and CDR2 is YDEGEE. The study, taken as a whole, reports: CD4 and CD8 repertoire contributions could not be separated without sorting. Few recipient clonotypes overlapped donors; over 95% were de novo at given depth.

Concerning this clone itself: The antigen is undetermined.

Sequenced by immunoSEQ multiplex PCR; TCRdb stores in-frame clones only, minus some. The sample lists approximately 17,000 clones, 60% to 75% occurring once. The rearrangement joins TRBV5-8 to TRBJ2-7, with 7 bases fitting TRBD2. The clonotype comes from a woman in her fifties or sixties in good health. Some clones in this sample may be carry-over from other donors' samples. Sequenced material: peripheral blood mononuclear cells. The CDR3 region is CASSGEMGGSSYEQYF. DNA of the CDR3: TGTGCCAGCAGCGGGGAGATGGGGGGGAGCTCCTACGAGCAGTACTTC.